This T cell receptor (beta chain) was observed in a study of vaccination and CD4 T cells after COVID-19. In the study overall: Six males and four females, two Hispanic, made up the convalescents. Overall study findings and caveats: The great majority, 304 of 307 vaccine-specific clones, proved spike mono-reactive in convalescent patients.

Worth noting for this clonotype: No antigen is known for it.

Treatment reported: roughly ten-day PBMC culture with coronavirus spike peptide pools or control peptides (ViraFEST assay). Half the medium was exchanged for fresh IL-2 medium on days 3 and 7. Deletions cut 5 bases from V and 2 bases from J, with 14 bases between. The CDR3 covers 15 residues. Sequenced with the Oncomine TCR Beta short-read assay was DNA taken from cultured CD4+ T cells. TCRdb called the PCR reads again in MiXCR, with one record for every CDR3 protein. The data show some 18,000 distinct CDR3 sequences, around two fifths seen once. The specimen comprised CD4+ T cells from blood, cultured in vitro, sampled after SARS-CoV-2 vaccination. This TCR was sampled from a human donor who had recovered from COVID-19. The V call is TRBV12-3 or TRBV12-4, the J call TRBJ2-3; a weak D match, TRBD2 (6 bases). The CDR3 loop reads CASSPVGGNTDTQYF. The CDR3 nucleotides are TGTGCCAGCAGTCCCGTAGGCGGGAACACAGATACGCAGTATTTT.